This is a list of T cell receptor beta chains from one sample in a study of STAT3 mutations in large granular lymphocyte leukemia. Here immunoSEQ multiplex PCR was the method, and the copy in TCRdb shows in-frame clones only, minus some. The table records 35,000 to 40,000 clones, over 75% of them present only once. Sequencing input: PBMCs. All receptors derive from a human donor with T large granular lymphocyte leukemia. Some clones in this sample may be carry-over from other donors' samples. The CDR3 runs from the conserved cysteine through the conserved F or W. The order of the fields is clone size, V gene, CDR3 length, D gene, J gene, CDR3 protein, CDR3 DNA. The D gene is left open where the match is weak. For some rows the clone size is stated as once, few or many, or as a class when expanded; others skip it.

clone_size: .; v_call: TRBV4-2; cdr3_length: 16; d_call: TRBD1; j_call: TRBJ1-2; cdr3_aa: CASSHQRTGGNHGYTF; cdr3_nt: TGTGCCAGCAGCCACCAACGTACAGGGGGAAATCATGGCTACACCTTC
clone_size: .; v_call: TRBV18; cdr3_length: 16; d_call: .; j_call: TRBJ1-6; cdr3_aa: CASSPNSRATDSPLHF; cdr3_nt: TGTGCCAGCTCACCAAACTCCAGGGCGACGGATTCACCCCTCCACTTT
clone_size: .; v_call: TRBV29-1; cdr3_length: 14; d_call: .; j_call: TRBJ1-3; cdr3_aa: CSVLWARSGNTIYF; cdr3_nt: TGCAGCGTTCTCTGGGCCAGGTCTGGAAACACCATATATTTT
clone_size: .; v_call: TRBV7-2; cdr3_length: 14; d_call: TRBD1; j_call: TRBJ2-2; cdr3_aa: CASSRDRGTGELFF; cdr3_nt: TGTGCCAGCAGCCGGGACAGGGGCACCGGGGAGCTGTTTTTT
clone_size: .; v_call: TRBV19; cdr3_length: 14; d_call: .; j_call: TRBJ1-6; cdr3_aa: CASSFVRVDSPLHF; cdr3_nt: TGTGCCAGTAGTTTTGTCAGGGTGGATTCACCCCTCCACTTT
clone_size: .; v_call: TRBV10-3; cdr3_length: 11; d_call: .; j_call: TRBJ1-2; cdr3_aa: CAISGGYGYTF; cdr3_nt: TGTGCCATCAGTGGAGGCTATGGCTACACCTTC
clone_size: medium-sized; v_call: TRBV20-1; cdr3_length: 10; d_call: .; j_call: TRBJ2-7; cdr3_aa: CSASRGEQYF; cdr3_nt: TGCAGTGCTAGCAGGGGCGAGCAGTACTTC
clone_size: .; v_call: TRBV2; cdr3_length: 15; d_call: TRBD1; j_call: TRBJ2-7; cdr3_aa: CASQSGGQGSYEQYF; cdr3_nt: TGTGCCAGCCAGTCTGGGGGACAGGGGTCCTACGAGCAGTACTTC
clone_size: .; v_call: TRBV4-3; cdr3_length: 13; d_call: .; j_call: TRBJ1-2; cdr3_aa: CASSQGINYGYTF; cdr3_nt: TGCGCCAGCAGCCAGGGGATCAACTATGGCTACACCTTC
clone_size: .; v_call: TRBV28; cdr3_length: 18; d_call: TRBD1; j_call: TRBJ2-6; cdr3_aa: CASALHSANRGGANVLTF; cdr3_nt: TGTGCCAGCGCGCTTCACTCCGCGAACAGGGGGGGGGCCAACGTCCTGACTTTC
clone_size: once; v_call: TRBV7-2; cdr3_length: 15; d_call: TRBD2; j_call: TRBJ2-3; cdr3_aa: CASSLVAGAGDTQYF; cdr3_nt: TGTGCCAGCAGCCTGGTAGCGGGGGCCGGAGATACGCAGTATTTT
clone_size: once; v_call: TRBV15; cdr3_length: 18; d_call: TRBD1; j_call: TRBJ1-6; cdr3_aa: CATSRDLQTTGNNSPLHF; cdr3_nt: TGTGCCACCAGCAGAGATTTGCAGACGACAGGGAATAATTCACCCCTCCACTTT
clone_size: .; v_call: TRBV5-4; cdr3_length: 15; d_call: .; j_call: TRBJ1-5; cdr3_aa: CASSLGPGEVQPQHF; cdr3_nt: TGTGCCAGCAGCTTGGGACCAGGGGAGGTTCAGCCCCAGCATTTT
clone_size: few; v_call: TRBV5-1; cdr3_length: 14; d_call: .; j_call: TRBJ1-6; cdr3_aa: CASSLGNYNSPLHF; cdr3_nt: TGCGCCAGCAGCTTGGGGAATTATAATTCACCCCTCCACTTT
clone_size: .; v_call: TRBV18; cdr3_length: 13; d_call: .; j_call: TRBJ1-1; cdr3_aa: CASSQGMNTEAFF; cdr3_nt: TGTGCCAGCTCACAAGGGATGAACACTGAAGCTTTCTTT
clone_size: .; v_call: TRBV15; cdr3_length: 16; d_call: .; j_call: TRBJ2-1; cdr3_aa: CATSGSRLVGNNEQFF; cdr3_nt: TGTGCCACCAGCGGGAGCCGTTTAGTTGGGAACAATGAGCAGTTCTTC
clone_size: .; v_call: TRBV5-8; cdr3_length: 16; d_call: .; j_call: TRBJ1-1; cdr3_aa: CASSLGRGLLNTEAFF; cdr3_nt: TGTGCCAGCAGCTTGGGGAGAGGGCTCCTGAACACTGAAGCTTTCTTT
clone_size: .; v_call: TRBV30; cdr3_length: 16; d_call: .; j_call: TRBJ1-6; cdr3_aa: CAWSDSRRFYNSPLHF; cdr3_nt: TGTGCCTGGAGTGACTCCAGGAGATTCTATAATTCACCCCTCCACTTT
clone_size: few; v_call: TRBV5-1; cdr3_length: 15; d_call: .; j_call: TRBJ2-4; cdr3_aa: CASSLFQASKNIQYF; cdr3_nt: TGCGCCAGCAGCTTGTTCCAGGCGTCTAAAAACATTCAGTACTTC
clone_size: .; v_call: TRBV7-9; cdr3_length: 12; d_call: .; j_call: TRBJ1-1; cdr3_aa: CASSLVGNEAFF; cdr3_nt: TGTGCCAGCAGCTTAGTTGGGAATGAAGCTTTCTTT
clone_size: .; v_call: TRBV13; cdr3_length: 15; d_call: .; j_call: TRBJ2-1; cdr3_aa: CASSLGESPYNEQFF; cdr3_nt: TGTGCCAGCAGCTTAGGGGAGAGCCCCTACAATGAGCAGTTCTTC
clone_size: .; v_call: TRBV18; cdr3_length: 13; d_call: TRBD1; j_call: TRBJ1-5; cdr3_aa: CASSLQGGQPQHF; cdr3_nt: TGTGCCAGCTCACTCCAGGGGGGGCAGCCCCAGCATTTT
clone_size: .; v_call: TRBV5-1; cdr3_length: 12; d_call: .; j_call: TRBJ1-2; cdr3_aa: CASSLDRDGYTF; cdr3_nt: TGCGCCAGCAGCTTAGACCGGGATGGCTACACCTTC
clone_size: .; v_call: TRBV7-9; cdr3_length: 14; d_call: .; j_call: TRBJ1-5; cdr3_aa: CASSLDQGGQPQHF; cdr3_nt: TGTGCCAGCAGCTTAGATCAGGGCGGACAGCCCCAGCATTTT
clone_size: .; v_call: TRBV19; cdr3_length: 14; d_call: TRBD1; j_call: TRBJ1-1; cdr3_aa: CASSIGLGQSEAFF; cdr3_nt: TGTGCCAGTAGTATTGGCTTGGGACAGAGTGAAGCTTTCTTT